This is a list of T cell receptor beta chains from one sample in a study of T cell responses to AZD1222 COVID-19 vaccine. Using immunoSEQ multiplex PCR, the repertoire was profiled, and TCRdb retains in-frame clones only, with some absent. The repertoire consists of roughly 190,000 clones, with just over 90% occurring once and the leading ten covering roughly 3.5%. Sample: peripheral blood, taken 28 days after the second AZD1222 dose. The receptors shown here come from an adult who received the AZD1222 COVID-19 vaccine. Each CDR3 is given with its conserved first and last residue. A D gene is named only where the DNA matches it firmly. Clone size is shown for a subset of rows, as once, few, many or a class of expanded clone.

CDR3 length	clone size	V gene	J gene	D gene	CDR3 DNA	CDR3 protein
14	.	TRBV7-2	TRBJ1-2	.	TGTGCCAGCAGCTCCCCGGGACAATTCTATGGCTACACCTTC	CASSSPGQFYGYTF
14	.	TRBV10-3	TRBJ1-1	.	TGTGCCATCAGTGACCCTCCGGGCAACACTGAAGCTTTCTTT	CAISDPPGNTEAFF
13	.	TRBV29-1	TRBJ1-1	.	TGCAGCGTCTACCCCACGGCCCCAACTGAAGCTTTCTTT	CSVYPTAPTEAFF
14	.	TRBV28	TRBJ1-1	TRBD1	TGTGCCAGCAGCTCTCTCGACAGGGGAGCTGAAGCTTTCTTT	CASSSLDRGAEAFF
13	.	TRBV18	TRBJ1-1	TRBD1	TGTGCCAGCTCACAGGGGGCCGACACTGAAGCTTTCTTT	CASSQGADTEAFF
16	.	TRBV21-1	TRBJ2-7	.	TGTGCCAGCGGGGATGGAACTAGCGGGAGAGTGTACGAGCAGTACTTC	CASGDGTSGRVYEQYF
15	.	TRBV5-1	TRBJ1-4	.	TGCGCCAGCAGCTTGGGACCTCGGCCTAATGAAAAACTGTTTTTT	CASSLGPRPNEKLFF
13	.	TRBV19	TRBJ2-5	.	TGTGCCAGTTCAGTGACGGGCGGGGAGACCCAGTACTTC	CASSVTGGETQYF
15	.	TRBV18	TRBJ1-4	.	TGTGCCAGCTCACCACAGAGGGTAGGCGGTGAAAAACTGTTTTTT	CASSPQRVGGEKLFF
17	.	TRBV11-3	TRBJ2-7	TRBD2	TGTGCCAGCAGCTTAGAAGATAGGAGCGGGACGACCTACGAGCAGTACTTC	CASSLEDRSGTTYEQYF
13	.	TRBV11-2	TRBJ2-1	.	TGTGCCACCCGGTCGAGGGCCTACAATGAGCAGTTCTTC	CATRSRAYNEQFF
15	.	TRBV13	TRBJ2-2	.	TGTGCCAGCAGCCCGGAGGGTTCGGGAGAAGGGGAGCTGTTTTTT	CASSPEGSGEGELFF
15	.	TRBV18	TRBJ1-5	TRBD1	TGTGCCAGCTCAGCGGGACAGAATGTAAACCAGCCCCAGCATTTT	CASSAGQNVNQPQHF
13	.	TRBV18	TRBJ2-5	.	TGTGCCAGCTCACCAGAGATTCAAGAGACCCAGTACTTC	CASSPEIQETQYF
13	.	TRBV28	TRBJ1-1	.	TGTGCCAGCAGGGATTGGACAACGACTGAAGCTTTCTTT	CASRDWTTTEAFF
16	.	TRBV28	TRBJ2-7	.	TGTGCCAGCAGTTCTTCCGGCGCCGGGACCGCGCGCGAGCAGTACTTC	CASSSSGAGTAREQYF
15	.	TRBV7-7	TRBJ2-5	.	TGTGCTAGCAGCGGTCCTGCGGGGTGGGCGGAGACCCAGTACTTC	CASSGPAGWAETQYF
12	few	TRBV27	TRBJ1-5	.	TGTGCCAGCAGGGGCCGAGGTCAGCCCCAGCATTTT	CASRGRGQPQHF
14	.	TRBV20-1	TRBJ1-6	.	TGCAGTGCTAGTAAAGCCGGATGGAATTCACCCCTCCACTTT	CSASKAGWNSPLHF
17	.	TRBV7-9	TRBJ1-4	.	TGTGCCAGCAGCCCGCGATTCTCGGACGCCGGTAATGAAAAACTGTTTTTT	CASSPRFSDAGNEKLFF
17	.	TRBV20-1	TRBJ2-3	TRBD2	TGCAGTGCTAGTTTGGGTCGGCGGGAGGAGGAAACAGATACGCAGTATTTT	CSASLGRREEETDTQYF
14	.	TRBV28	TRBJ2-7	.	TGTGCCAGCGTCCGCCCGATCGGATCCTACGAGCAGTACTTC	CASVRPIGSYEQYF
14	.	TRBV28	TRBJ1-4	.	TGTGCCAGCAGCCCCGCGGGAGCGGGTGAAAAACTGTTTTTT	CASSPAGAGEKLFF
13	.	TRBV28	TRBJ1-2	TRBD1	TGTGCCAGCCGGACAGGTGGTGACTATGGCTACACCTTC	CASRTGGDYGYTF
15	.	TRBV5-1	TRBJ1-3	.	TGCGCCAGCAGCTTAGGGACGGCCTCTGGAAACACCATATATTTT	CASSLGTASGNTIYF
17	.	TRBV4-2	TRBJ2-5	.	TGTGCCAGCAGCCCAGGGGGGGGGAGCGGGGCGCGGGAGACCCAGTACTTC	CASSPGGGSGARETQYF
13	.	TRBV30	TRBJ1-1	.	TGTGCCTGGAGCCGGGGGCTGGACACTGAAGCTTTCTTT	CAWSRGLDTEAFF
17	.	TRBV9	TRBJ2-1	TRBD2	TGTGCCAGCAGCGCCTCAGGACTAGCGGGAGTGGTAGGTGAGCAGTTCTTC	CASSASGLAGVVGEQFF
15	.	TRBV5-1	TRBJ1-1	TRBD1	TGCGCCAGCAGCGTTGACAGGGTCCTGAACACTGAAGCTTTCTTT	CASSVDRVLNTEAFF
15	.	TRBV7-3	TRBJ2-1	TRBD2	TGTGCCAGCAGCATGGGACTAGCGGGAGGGTACGAGCAGTTCTTC	CASSMGLAGGYEQFF
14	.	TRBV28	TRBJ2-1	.	TGTGCCAGCACTAAGGGGATTGCCTACAATGAGCAGTTCTTC	CASTKGIAYNEQFF
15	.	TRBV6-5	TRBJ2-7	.	TGTGCCAGCAGTCCTCAGGGGGGAATCCCCTACGAGCAGTACTTC	CASSPQGGIPYEQYF
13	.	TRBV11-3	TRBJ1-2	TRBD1	TGTGCCAGCAGTCGATCACAGGGGTTTGGCTACACCTTC	CASSRSQGFGYTF
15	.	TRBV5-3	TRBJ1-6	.	TGTGCCAGAAGCGTCGGATGTGGATCCATGTCACCCCTCCACTTT	CARSVGCGSMSPLHF
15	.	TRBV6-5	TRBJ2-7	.	TGTGCCAGCAGTTACTCTTCTAGGGCAGCCTACGAGCAGTACTTC	CASSYSSRAAYEQYF
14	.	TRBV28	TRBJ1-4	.	TGTGCCAGCAGACCGGGCGGGGGCTTAGAAAAACTGTTTTTT	CASRPGGGLEKLFF
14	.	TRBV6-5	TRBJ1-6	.	TGTGCCAGCAGGCCCGGGACGGTTTGGTCACCCCTCCACTTT	CASRPGTVWSPLHF
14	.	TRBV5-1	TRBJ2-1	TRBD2	TGCGCCAGCAAAAAGGAGACTAGCATGAATGAGCAGTTCTTC	CASKKETSMNEQFF
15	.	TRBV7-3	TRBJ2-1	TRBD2	TGTGCCAGCAGCTTAATAGCGGGAGGGCCTAATGAGCAGTTCTTC	CASSLIAGGPNEQFF
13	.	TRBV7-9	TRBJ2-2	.	TGTGCCAGCAGCTTGTCCGGTATCGGGGAGCTGTTTTTT	CASSLSGIGELFF
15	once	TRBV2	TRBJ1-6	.	TGTGCCAGCAGTGACCGCCGGGATGCCAATTCACCCCTCCACTTT	CASSDRRDANSPLHF
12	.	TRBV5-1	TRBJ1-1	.	TGCGCCAGCAGCATCCAACCGGGACCGAGCATCTTT	CASSIQPGPSIF
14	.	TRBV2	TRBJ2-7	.	TGTGCCAGCAGTGCCTGGACTAACTCCTACGAGCAGTACTTC	CASSAWTNSYEQYF
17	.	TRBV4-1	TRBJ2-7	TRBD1	TGCGCCAGCAGCCACTACTCGGATGGGGACAGGGTGTACGAGCAGTACTTC	CASSHYSDGDRVYEQYF
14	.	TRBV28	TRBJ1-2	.	TGTGCCAGCAGTTTATCGAGGGTTAACTATGGCTACACCTTC	CASSLSRVNYGYTF
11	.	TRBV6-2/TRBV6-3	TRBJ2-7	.	TGTGCCAGCAGTCAAACCTACGAGCAGTACTTC	CASSQTYEQYF
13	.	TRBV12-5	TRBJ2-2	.	TGTGCTAGTGCTTCCGGGCGCACCGGGGAGCTGTTTTTT	CASASGRTGELFF
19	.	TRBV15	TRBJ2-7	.	TGTGCCACCAGCAGAGATCTGGGGGCCGGCCAGGGGCAAAAGGACGAGCAGTACTTC	CATSRDLGAGQGQKDEQYF
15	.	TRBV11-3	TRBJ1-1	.	TGTGCCAGCAGCTTCTGGACAGACTTCAACACTGAAGCTTTCTTT	CASSFWTDFNTEAFF